Below are 15 T cell receptor beta chains sequenced from a single sample in a study of blood T cell repertoires in COVID-19. The data were produced by immunoSEQ multiplex PCR, yet TCRdb's version contains in-frame clones alone and is incomplete. The sample yields some 220,000 clones, roughly 90% seen once. Sequences were obtained from PBMCs or T cells enriched from blood (not recorded which). The receptor source for this set is a woman aged 25 to 39 who had recovered from COVID-19.

This clone was recorded a few times. The rearrangement links TRBV13 to TRBJ2-1; 11 bases are shared with TRBD2. The CDR3 length is 13 residues. The trim removed 9 bases at V and 2 bases at J, leaving 0 bases unmatched. Germline V gives CDR1 PRHDT, CDR2 FYEKMQ (reference sequence). The CDR3 spells CASSGGAYNEQFF. The DNA for the CDR3 is TGTGCCAGTAGCGGGGGGGCCTACAATGAGCAGTTCTTC.

The chain is built from TRBV7-2 and TRBJ2-7, with D tentatively TRBD2 (5 bases). The length of the CDR3 is 15 residues. CDR1 and CDR2 (germline): SGHTA, FQGNSA. Deletions cut 5 bases from V and 0 bases from J, with 14 bases between. The CDR3: CASSTSSSNSYEQYF. DNA for the CDR3: TGTGCCAGCAGCACAAGCTCTAGCAACTCCTACGAGCAGTACTTC.

The gene calls are TRBV7-4 and TRBJ2-7; weak D call: TRBD2 (6 bases). The V gene lost 4 bases and the J gene lost 2 bases, with 9 bases spanning the gap. Germline V gene data show CDR1 as SGHVT and CDR2 as SQSDAQ. The length of the CDR3 is 13 residues. The CDR3 coding sequence is TGTGCCAGCAGCTCGGGACTTCCCTACGAGCAGTACTTC. It codes for CASSSGLPYEQYF.

The chain joins TRBV4-1 to TRBJ1-2; D remains unclear. This CDR3 contains 14 residues. CDR1 MGHRA and CDR2 YSYEKL come from the germline V gene. V gave up 4 bases and J gave up 0 bases, with 9 bases separating them. Written as DNA, the CDR3 is TGCGCCAGCAGCCTCGCGGGAGCTAACTATGGCTACACCTTC. Protein sequence: CASSLAGANYGYTF.

The chain recombines TRBV4-3 with TRBJ2-5, with 10 bases aligning to TRBD2. This CDR3 spans 15 amino acids. Germline CDR1 is LGHNA and CDR2 is YSLEER. V dropped 1 base and J dropped 5; count of bases not matched to a gene: 4. The CDR3 region has the DNA TGCGCCAGCAGCCAAGCCCAGCGGGGGGGTGAGACCCAGTACTTC. Translating gives CASSQAQRGGETQYF.

This chain uses TRBV5-1 with TRBJ2-5; 11 positions agree with TRBD2. The ends lost 6 bases at V and 4 bases at J; junction bases unmatched: 8. The CDR3 runs to 15 residues. Germline V lookup: CDR1 SGHRS, CDR2 YFSETQ. For the CDR3, the DNA is TGCGCCAGCACCGATAGCGGGGGGGCTACAGAGACCCAGTACTTC. Translating it yields CASTDSGGATETQYF.

The gene calls are TRBV2 and TRBJ2-5, with D possibly being TRBD1 (6 bases). The V end was cut by 6 bases, the J end by 4 bases, with 15 bases between. From germline, CDR1 is SNHLY and CDR2 FYNNEI. CDR3 length: 14 amino acids. The CDR3 spells CASRSGGQSETQYF. DNA of the CDR3: TGTGCCAGCAGGAGCGGTGGACAGTCAGAGACCCAGTACTTC.

The rearrangement uses TRBV3-1 (or the pseudogene TRBV3-2) and TRBJ1-1; 8 positions match TRBD1. CDR3 length: 14 amino acids. V dropped 4 bases and J dropped 4; count of bases not matched to a gene: 5. CDR1 and CDR2 from the germline V gene are LGHDT and YNNKEL (reference sequence). CDR3 sequence reads: CASSPGQEGTEAFF. Written as DNA, the CDR3 is TGTGCCAGCAGCCCGGGACAGGAGGGCACTGAAGCTTTCTTT.

The J gene is TRBJ1-5, the V gene TRBV19; 9 nucleotides agree with TRBD1. The CDR3 extends over 17 amino acids. Germline CDR1 LNHDA, CDR2 SQIVND (reference sequence). The ends lost 7 bases at V and 6 bases at J; junction bases unmatched: 16. CDR3 residues: CASTPGRDRALGQPQHF. For the CDR3, the DNA is TGTGCCAGTACCCCCGGGCGGGACAGGGCCCTCGGTCAGCCCCAGCATTTT.

This clone was counted a few times. CDR3 in amino acids: CASGPNWTVKVYEQYF. In nucleotides, the CDR3 is TGTGCTAGTGGCCCAAATTGGACAGTAAAAGTTTACGAGCAGTACTTC. This chain connects TRBV12-5 to TRBJ2-7; possibly TRBD1 for D (6 bases). Trimming cost V 6 bases and J 4 bases, with 22 bases left between them. Germline V gene data show CDR1 as LGHNT and CDR2 as FRNRAP. The CDR3 runs to 16 residues.

CDR3 sequence: CASSMGPETSGEQFF. The CDR3 region has the DNA TGTGCCAGTAGTATGGGGCCTGAGACTAGCGGGGAGCAGTTCTTC. The chain joins TRBV19 to TRBJ2-1; the match to TRBD2 covers 10 bases. Trimming at V came to 3 bases and at J to 10 bases, leaving 9 bases not matched to a gene. The CDR3 is 15 residues long. CDR1 is LNHDA, CDR2 SQIVND, per germline (reference sequence).

The CDR3 DNA sequence: TGTGCCAGCAGCCAGGCGATGAACACTGAAGCTTTCTTT. It is translated as CASSQAMNTEAFF. V and J are TRBV7-9 and TRBJ1-1; D is unclear. V lost 5 bases and J lost 0, with 7 bases in between. The CDR3 totals 13 residues. Germline values: CDR1 SEHNR, CDR2 FQNEAQ (reference sequence).

This clone appeared once. The chain combines TRBV5-1 with TRBJ1-2, with D unresolved. Trimming pared 4 bases from V and 1 base from J, leaving 17 bases between. Germline V gives CDR1 SGHRS, CDR2 YFSETQ. This CDR3 comprises 16 residues. CDR3 coding DNA: TGCGCCAGCAGCCGACATTCGGCAGCAGATAACTATGGCTACACCTTC. Translated, it gives CASSRHSAADNYGYTF.

The chain links TRBV29-1 to TRBJ1-1; D ambiguous. This CDR3 region has 12 residues. Germline V CDR1 and CDR2: SQVTM, ANQGSEA. Trimming stripped 7 bases from V and 5 bases from J, with 14 bases between. The CDR3 reads CSGGRAGTEAFF. The CDR3 region has the DNA TGCAGCGGAGGGCGGGCAGGTACTGAAGCTTTCTTT.

The CDR3 is CAISESVIRTGLMNTEAFF. The CDR3, as DNA: TGTGCCATCAGTGAGTCAGTGATACGGACAGGCCTAATGAACACTGAAGCTTTCTTT. The chain uses TRBV10-3 and TRBJ1-1, with 7 positions matching TRBD1. Germline-derived CDR1 and CDR2 are ENHRY and SYGVKD. Germline trimming cut 0 bases from V and 0 bases from J; bases unmatched to any gene: 13. The CDR3 spans 19 residues.